This entry lists 26 T cell receptor beta chains sequenced from one sample in a study of blood T cell repertoires in COVID-19. Profiling relied on immunoSEQ multiplex PCR, and the TCRdb table lists in-frame clones only, not all of them. The sample has about 170,000 clones, approximately 81% seen once. Sequenced material: peripheral blood. The origin of the receptors is a human donor with acute or convalescent COVID-19. The donor label of this sample is uncertain.

The chain is built from TRBV5-6 and TRBJ1-6; TRBD1 matches at 7 bases. The CDR3 consists of 15 residues. Per germline, CDR1 SGHDT and CDR2 YYEEEE. The V gene end was trimmed by 1 base and the J gene end by 7 bases; junction bases not matched to a gene: 5. CDR3 in amino acids: CASSLRGLINSPLHF. The CDR3 coding sequence is TGTGCCAGCAGCTTGAGGGGGCTTATCAATTCACCCCTCCACTTT.

The chain joins TRBV7-2 to TRBJ2-3; 12 bases map to TRBD2. The CDR3 has 17 amino acids. Germline CDR1 reads SGHTA; CDR2 reads FQGNSA. The V gene end was trimmed by 5 bases and the J gene end by 5 bases; junction bases not matched to a gene: 11. The CDR3 protein is CASSTELAGGGVDTQYF. CDR3 bases: TGTGCCAGCAGCACTGAACTAGCGGGGGGTGGAGTAGATACGCAGTATTTT.

J is TRBJ1-5 and V is TRBV30; D uncertain. CDR3 length: 15 amino acids. CDR1 and CDR2 from the germline V gene are GTSNPN and SVGIG (reference sequence). Trimming took 1 base from V and 0 from J, leaving 10 bases between them. The CDR3 sequence: CAWSEQSHSNQPQHF. The CDR3 bases are TGTGCCTGGAGTGAACAGTCACATAGCAATCAGCCCCAGCATTTT.

Written as DNA, the CDR3 is TGTGCCAGCTCACCACTCGCCCAGGATAATGAAAAACTGTTTTTT. Its protein product is CASSPLAQDNEKLFF. The chain has TRBV18 and TRBJ1-4; no firm D call. The CDR3 loop spans 15 amino acids. V was pared by 1 base and J by 4 bases, with 10 bases between. The germline V gene has CDR1 KGHSH and CDR2 LQKENI.

A single count supports this clone. The V gene is TRBV19, the J gene TRBJ1-1, with 11 bases aligning to TRBD1. The CDR3 spans 16 residues. The germline V gene encodes CDR1 LNHDA and CDR2 SQIVND (reference sequence). The V segment lost 4 bases and the J segment 7 bases; nucleotides outside the gene matches: 11. CDR3 DNA: TGTGCCAGTAGTAGGAGGACAGGGGGCATCGGTGGTGAAGCTTTCTTT. The encoded protein is CASSRRTGGIGGEAFF.

The rearrangement uses TRBV18 and TRBJ2-2; D might be TRBD2 (6 bases). V lost 6 bases, J lost 0 bases, and 8 bases lay in between. CDR1 and CDR2 (germline): KGHSH, LQKENI. The CDR3 is 14 residues long. In nucleotides, the CDR3 is TGTGCCAGCTCGGGGGGAGCGAACACCGGGGAGCTGTTTTTT. This translates into CASSGGANTGELFF.

The rearrangement joins TRBV11-2 to TRBJ1-5, with D uncertain. Germline CDR1 is SGHAT and CDR2 is FQNNGV. The V end was cut by 5 bases, the J end by 0 bases, with 8 bases between. This CDR3 region has 14 residues. The CDR3 region is CASSVTNSNQPQHF. DNA for the CDR3: TGTGCCAGCAGCGTAACTAATAGCAATCAGCCCCAGCATTTT.

With regard to this clone: The same CDR3 arises from other DNA sequences in this sample as well. This chain links TRBV2 with TRBJ1-3; unclear D gene. Germline V gives CDR1 SNHLY, CDR2 FYNNEI. The V end lost 6 bases, the J end lost 0 bases, and 3 bases lay between the germline ends. CDR3 size: 12 residues. The CDR3 coding sequence is TGTGCCAGCAGCTTCTCTGGAAACACCATATATTTT. Translating it yields CASSFSGNTIYF.

CDR3 nucleotides: TGTGCCAGCTCACCAATAAGGACTAGCGGGGGGGCCTCAGATACGCAGTATTTT. Its translation: CASSPIRTSGGASDTQYF. This chain uses TRBV18 with TRBJ2-3, with 15 bases matching TRBD2. This CDR3 region has 18 residues. Germline trimming cut 2 bases from V and 4 bases from J; bases unmatched to any gene: 7. Germline assignment: CDR1 KGHSH and CDR2 LQKENI.

In nucleotides, the CDR3 is TGTGCCAGCAGGCCCATTCAGCGGAACACTGAAGCTTTCTTT. Residues: CASRPIQRNTEAFF. The chain uses TRBV7-9 and TRBJ1-1; D is undetermined. There are 14 residues in the CDR3. V was clipped by 6 bases and J by 1 base, with 12 bases between them. CDR1 is SEHNR, CDR2 FQNEAQ, per germline (reference sequence).

This chain links TRBV27 with TRBJ2-7; possible D gene TRBD2, 5 bases. CDR1 is MNHEY and CDR2 is SMNVEV in the germline V gene (reference sequence). Trimming stripped 8 bases from V and 2 bases from J, with 16 bases between. The CDR3 is 14 residues long. CDR3 coding DNA: TGTGCCAGCGCCATCCCGGGATCCACCTACGAGCAGTACTTC. It translates to CASAIPGSTYEQYF.

The V and J genes are TRBV5-6 and TRBJ1-1; 8 bases fit TRBD1. The V segment lost 2 bases and the J segment 1 base; nucleotides outside the gene matches: 4. Germline CDR1 reads SGHDT; CDR2 reads YYEEEE. The CDR3 is made up of 15 amino acids. The chain's CDR3 is CASSFAGTGNTEAFF. The CDR3, as DNA: TGTGCCAGCAGCTTCGCCGGGACAGGGAACACTGAAGCTTTCTTT.

CDR3 nucleotides: TGTGCCAGCAGTGAATGGACAGGAAAAGCTTTCTTT. Its protein product is CASSEWTGKAFF. The rearrangement links TRBV25-1 to TRBJ1-1; 7 bases fit TRBD1. Per germline, CDR1 MGHDK and CDR2 SYGVNS. The CDR3 length is 12 residues. J lost 9 bases, V lost 1 base, and 2 bases had no gene match.

The chain carries TRBV28 and TRBJ2-1, with D possibly being TRBD2 (5 bases). Deletions cut 6 bases from V and 2 bases from J, with 20 bases between. Germline assignment: CDR1 MDHEN and CDR2 SYDVKM. The CDR3 contains 17 residues. The CDR3 spells CASSPVVGNKAYNEQFF. The DNA for the CDR3 is TGTGCCAGCAGCCCTGTAGTCGGGAATAAAGCCTACAATGAGCAGTTCTTC.

CDR3 protein: CAWGRNEQFF. CDR3 DNA: TGTGCCTGGGGGCGCAATGAGCAGTTCTTC. The gene calls are TRBV30 and TRBJ2-1; unclear D gene. Deletions cut 5 bases from V and 6 bases from J, with 5 bases between. CDR1 is GTSNPN, CDR2 SVGIG, per germline (reference sequence). This CDR3 has 10 residues.

The genes are TRBV6-5 and TRBJ1-3, with D perhaps TRBD1 (6 bases). Germline V CDR1 and CDR2: MNHEY, SVGAGI. Trimming took off 8 bases at V and 2 bases at J, with 7 bases between the two ends. CDR3 length: 12 residues. CDR3 region: CASWTAGNTIYF. CDR3 bases: TGTGCCAGCTGGACAGCTGGAAACACCATATATTTT.

The chain is built from TRBV24-1 and TRBJ1-4; TRBD1 aligns across 9 bases. After removal of 10 bases from V and 7 bases from J, the junction contained 12 bases not matched to a gene. Germline CDR1 and CDR2: KGHDR and SFDVKD. The CDR3 is 15 residues long. CDR3 loop: CATGNQQGAVEKLFF. For the CDR3, the DNA is TGTGCCACGGGAAACCAACAGGGGGCCGTTGAAAAACTGTTTTTT.

This clone was found a few times. This sequence joins TRBV5-6 and TRBJ2-7, with 9 positions matching TRBD2. The germline CDR1 and CDR2 sequences are SGHDT and YYEEEE. With 7 bases clipped from V and 2 bases from J, the junction kept 4 bases outside the gene matches. CDR3 size: 13 residues. The CDR3 here is CASASGIAYEQYF. The CDR3, as DNA: TGTGCCAGCGCTAGCGGGATCGCCTACGAGCAGTACTTC. The entire variable domain, with the rest obtained from reference TRBV5-6 and TRBJ2-7, is as follows: DAGVTQSPTHLIKTRGQQVTLRCSPKSGHDTVSWYQQALGQGPQFIFQYYEEEERQRGNFPDRFSGHQFPNYSSELNVNALLLGDSALYLCASASGIAYEQYFGPGTRLTVT.

This sequence joins TRBV6-5 and TRBJ2-3; D is ambiguous. CDR3 length: 15 residues. The germline CDR1 and CDR2 sequences are MNHEY and SVGAGI. Trimming shortened V by 7 bases and J by 2 bases, and 16 bases separated the two germline ends. This CDR3 is CASTPLSIFTDTQYF. The DNA for the CDR3 is TGTGCCAGCACTCCTTTGAGCATTTTCACAGATACGCAGTATTTT.

V is TRBV11-2 and J is TRBJ2-1; possibly TRBD2 for D (5 bases). The CDR3 totals 17 residues. Per the germline V gene, CDR1 is SGHAT and CDR2 is FQNNGV. V dropped 4 bases and J dropped 2 bases, with 18 bases sitting between them. The CDR3 sequence is CASSSSTGRVAYNEQFF. As DNA, the CDR3 is TGTGCCAGCAGCTCCTCGACGGGAAGGGTGGCCTACAATGAGCAGTTCTTC.

The rearrangement links TRBV28 to TRBJ2-7; D is unresolved. Trimming removed 5 bases at V and 2 bases at J, with 7 bases between. Looked up from germline, CDR1 is MDHEN and CDR2 is SYDVKM. The CDR3 is 12 residues long. CDR3 protein: CASSPSAYEQYF. CDR3 coding DNA: TGTGCCAGCAGTCCATCGGCCTACGAGCAGTACTTC.

The J gene is TRBJ2-7, the V gene TRBV11-2; 7 positions match TRBD2. The V gene end was trimmed by 2 bases and the J gene end by 4 bases; junction bases not matched to a gene: 14. The CDR3 extends over 17 amino acids. Germline V gene sequence: CDR1 SGHAT, CDR2 FQNNGV. The CDR3 loop reads CASSLPYSVRGRYEQYF. CDR3 DNA sequence: TGTGCCAGCAGCTTACCCTACTCGGTGCGGGGGAGGTACGAGCAGTACTTC.

V gene TRBV12-5 combines with J gene TRBJ1-2, with 9 nucleotides matching TRBD1. V gave up 4 bases and J gave up 6 bases; unmatched junction bases: 15. The CDR3 is 17 residues long. Germline CDR1 and CDR2: LGHNT and FRNRAP. The CDR3 coding sequence is TGTGCTAGTGGTTCCGCCCATCTGACAGGGGGGAGCGATGGCTACACCTTC. Its translation is CASGSAHLTGGSDGYTF.

The chain combines TRBV12-3 or TRBV12-4 with TRBJ2-3; 8 bases are a match to TRBD2. With V trimmed by 3 bases and J by 15 bases, 11 bases remained unmatched. The CDR3 sequence is 13 residues long. The CDR3 sequence: CASSFGRGGNSYF. Here the CDR3 DNA reads TGTGCCAGCAGTTTCGGCCGGGGGGGCAACTCCTATTTT.

The chain joins TRBV19 to TRBJ2-2; TRBD1 matches at 7 bases. V was clipped by 1 base and J by 6 bases; unmatched bases: 11. CDR3 size: 17 residues. CDR1 and CDR2 (germline): LNHDA, SQIVND (reference sequence). The CDR3 loop is CASSIVGIQGFSGELFF. The CDR3 nucleotides read TGTGCCAGTAGTATAGTAGGAATACAGGGGTTTTCCGGGGAGCTGTTTTTT.

This clone was seen a handful of times. The rearrangement joins TRBV7-8 to TRBJ2-2; D is ambiguous. Per germline, CDR1 SGHVS and CDR2 FQNEAQ. This CDR3 has 16 amino acids. V was trimmed by 6 bases and J by 0 bases, leaving 14 bases between them. The CDR3 bases are TGTGCCAGCAGAAAAACAGCTTCCTCGAACACCGGGGAGCTGTTTTTT. Translation: CASRKTASSNTGELFF.